Listed below are T cell receptor beta chains from one sample, sequenced in a study of shared clonotypes between healthy human individuals. Data came from immunoSEQ multiplex PCR; TCRdb stores just in-frame clones and leaves some out. The table includes about 500,000 clones, about 74% detected once. The sequenced material came from PBMCs. The source is a woman in her 40s in good health. Some clones in this sample may be carry-over from other donors' samples. The CDR3 runs from the conserved cysteine through the conserved F or W. Each record gives: V gene, clone size, D gene, J gene, CDR3 DNA, CDR3 protein. The D gene is left open where the match is weak. Some rows mark clone size as missing; the rest say once, few, many or name a class of expanded clone.

>TRBV19|few|.|TRBJ1-1
TGTGCCAGTAGTATAGATATAGGGGGAATCGGGGCAGAAGCTTTCTTT
CASSIDIGGIGAEAFF
>TRBV5-1|.|TRBD1|TRBJ1-1
TGCGCCAGCAGCTGGGGACAGGGTTTACCAACCGAGGCTTTCTTT
CASSWGQGLPTEAFF
>TRBV6-1|.|.|TRBJ1-5
TGTGCCAGCAGGGGCTGGACAGAGAATGGTCAGCCCCAGCATTTT
CASRGWTENGQPQHF
>TRBV6-1|few|TRBD1|TRBJ1-6
TGTGCCAGCAGTGGGGACAGAGATTCACCCCTCCACTTT
CASSGDRDSPLHF
>TRBV15|.|TRBD1|TRBJ2-7
TGTGCCACCAGCAGAGATGCCCCCCCAGGGGGTATTTACGAGCAGTACTTC
CATSRDAPPGGIYEQYF
>TRBV13|.|TRBD2|TRBJ2-7
TGTGCCAGCAGCCCCCACGGGGAGGGGTCTGTTTACGAGCAGTACTTC
CASSPHGEGSVYEQYF
>TRBV5-1|.|.|TRBJ2-7
TGCGCCAGCAGCTTCGGGACCCTTTACGAGCAGTACTTC
CASSFGTLYEQYF
>TRBV7-9|once|TRBD1|TRBJ1-1
TGTGCCAGCAGCTTCACGGGACAGTCCAACACTGAAGCTTTCTTT
CASSFTGQSNTEAFF
>TRBV28|.|.|TRBJ2-7
TGTGCCAGCAGTCGAGACACCACAACCTCCTACGAGCAGTACTTC
CASSRDTTTSYEQYF
>TRBV5-1|.|.|TRBJ2-3
TGCGCCAGCAGCCCGGCCTTCACAGATACGCAGTATTTT
CASSPAFTDTQYF
>TRBV18|.|TRBD2|TRBJ2-7
TGTGCCAGCTCACCACGCGGGATAGGACCGACTAGCGGGAGCCACGAGCAGTACTTC
CASSPRGIGPTSGSHEQYF
>TRBV6-1|.|TRBD1|TRBJ1-1
TGTGCCAGCAGACCCCCAGGGGGGATGAACACTGAAGCTTTCTTT
CASRPPGGMNTEAFF
>TRBV30|.|.|TRBJ1-1
TGTGCCTGGAACCGGGACCGCCATGAAGCTTTCTTT
CAWNRDRHEAFF
>TRBV30|.|.|TRBJ1-4
TGTGCCTGGAGTGTAGGGGAAAAACTGTTTTTT
CAWSVGEKLFF
>TRBV7-8|many|TRBD2|TRBJ2-7
TGTGCCAGCAGCTTAGGAGGGTCTAGCGGGAGTCTTGAGCAGTACTTC
CASSLGGSSGSLEQYF
>TRBV2|few|.|TRBJ1-5
TGTGCCAGCAGGGGGGACAGCAATCAGCCCCAGCATTTT
CASRGDSNQPQHF
>TRBV4-1|.|.|TRBJ1-4
TGCGCCAGCAGCCAAGTAGGTCCCTCGGACGAAAAACTGTTTTTT
CASSQVGPSDEKLFF
>TRBV28|.|TRBD1|TRBJ1-3
TGTGCCAGCAGTTTCCACCTCCGGCCGACAGGGAGATACACCATATATTTT
CASSFHLRPTGRYTIYF
>TRBV27|.|TRBD2|TRBJ2-2
TGTGCCAGCAGTCGGGAGCGGGGGGCGAACACCGGGGAGCTGTTTTTT
CASSRERGANTGELFF
>TRBV15|.|TRBD2|TRBJ2-3
TGTGCCACCAGCAGTTTAGCGGGGGGGGCAGATACGCAGTATTTT
CATSSLAGGADTQYF
>TRBV5-4|once|TRBD1|TRBJ2-4
TGTGCCAGCAGCTTCATGGGGACAGCGGCCAAAAACATTCAGTACTTC
CASSFMGTAAKNIQYF
>TRBV10-3|few|TRBD1|TRBJ1-2
TGTGCCATCAGTGAGTCGGGACAGGAAGGCTATGGCTACACCTTC
CAISESGQEGYGYTF
>TRBV6-1|.|.|TRBJ1-5
TGTGCCAGCAGTGATTGGGGCCCTGATCAGCCCCAGCATTTT
CASSDWGPDQPQHF
>TRBV18|.|.|TRBJ2-7
TGTGCCAGCTCACCGGGACGGTCCGGGTCCTACGAGCAGTACTTC
CASSPGRSGSYEQYF
>TRBV27|.|.|TRBJ1-3
TGTGCCAGCAGACCCCCCTCTGGAAACACCATATATTTT
CASRPPSGNTIYF
>TRBV29-1|.|.|TRBJ2-1
TGCAGCGTCCCGAAGCTCAGCGAGCAGTTCTTC
CSVPKLSEQFF
>TRBV7-9|.|.|TRBJ2-1
TGTGCCAGCAGCTTGGCCCCTACAGGGAATGAGCAGTTCTTC
CASSLAPTGNEQFF
>TRBV6-5|.|TRBD1|TRBJ1-1
TGTGCCAGCAGAAAGACAGGGGTCAACACTGAAGCTTTCTTT
CASRKTGVNTEAFF
>TRBV6-5|.|.|TRBJ2-1
TGTGCCAGCAGTTACTGGAGAGATGGAGAGCAGTTCTTC
CASSYWRDGEQFF
>TRBV5-1|.|.|TRBJ2-7
TGCGCCAGCAGCTTGGCCGGCAGTATGATGCACGAGCAGTACTTC
CASSLAGSMMHEQYF
>TRBV19|once|TRBD1|TRBJ1-5
TGTGCCAGTAGTCCCAGACAGGGCCGTAATCAGCCCCAGCATTTT
CASSPRQGRNQPQHF
>TRBV19|.|.|TRBJ1-2
TGTGCCAGTAGTATATCCAGGCCCTATGGCTACACCTTC
CASSISRPYGYTF
>TRBV2|once|.|TRBJ1-1
TGTGCCAGTCGACGTCGCCCCGAGGGTGACACTGAAGCTTTCTTT
CASRRRPEGDTEAFF
>TRBV10-1|.|TRBD2|TRBJ2-1
TGCGCCAGCAGTGCCCGGGGACTAGCGGGAGACACCTACAATGAGCAGTTCTTC
CASSARGLAGDTYNEQFF
>TRBV5-1|.|TRBD2|TRBJ2-1
TGCGCCAGCAGCCCCCTGGCTAGCGGGAGGGCCTATGAGCAGTTCTTC
CASSPLASGRAYEQFF
>TRBV10-3|.|.|TRBJ2-7
TGTGCCATCAGTGAGTCGACAGGCCTCTACGAGCAGTACTTC
CAISESTGLYEQYF
>TRBV7-3|.|TRBD2|TRBJ2-5
TGTGCCAGCAGCTTATCCGGGACTAGCGGGCAAGAGACCCAGTACTTC
CASSLSGTSGQETQYF
>TRBV6-5|.|TRBD2|TRBJ2-7
TGTGCCAGCAGTATCGGACTAGCTTCTCTCGAGCAGTACTTC
CASSIGLASLEQYF
>TRBV25-1|.|.|TRBJ1-3
TGTGCCAGCAGTGAAGTAAACAGGGCTGGAAACACCATATATTTT
CASSEVNRAGNTIYF
>TRBV28|.|TRBD1|TRBJ1-1
TGTGCCAGCAGTGAGACAGGGGTGAAGAACACTGAAGCTTTCTTT
CASSETGVKNTEAFF
>TRBV7-2|.|TRBD1|TRBJ1-2
TGTGCCAGCAGCTCAGGGGGCTATGGCTACACCTTC
CASSSGGYGYTF
>TRBV5-6|.|TRBD2|TRBJ2-1
TGTGCCAGCAGCGGCGAGGGGACTAGCTCTTACAATGAGCAGTTCTTC
CASSGEGTSSYNEQFF
>TRBV12-5|.|.|TRBJ2-3
TGTGCTAGTGGTTTGAGGGATACGCAGTATTTT
CASGLRDTQYF
>TRBV27|few|TRBD2|TRBJ2-1
TGTGCCAGCAGTTCGACCCCTCCTAGCGGGCGTCAGTTCTTC
CASSSTPPSGRQFF
>TRBV28|once|.|TRBJ1-2
TGTGCCAGCAGTCCCCAAGGGGGTGATAACTATGGCTACACCTTC
CASSPQGGDNYGYTF
>TRBV7-2|.|TRBD1|TRBJ1-1
TGTGCCAGCAGCCTCCGGACAGGGCTAACTGAAGCTTTCTTT
CASSLRTGLTEAFF
>TRBV7-3|many|.|TRBJ2-2
TGTGCCAGCAGCTTAATGGGGGCCGGGGAGCTGTTTTTT
CASSLMGAGELFF
>TRBV27|many|.|TRBJ2-1
TGTGCCAGCAGTTTACGCAGGGGTCCCTACAATGAGCAGTTCTTC
CASSLRRGPYNEQFF
>TRBV7-8|few|.|TRBJ1-2
TGTGCCAGCAGCTTCGGTAGATTAGAGGGCTACACCTTC
CASSFGRLEGYTF
>TRBV7-9|.|.|TRBJ2-5
TGTGCCAGCAGCCCACCTGGGACGGCCCAAGAGACCCAGTACTTC
CASSPPGTAQETQYF
>TRBV19|.|.|TRBJ1-2
TGTGCCAGTAGTCCTCTCCGGGACTATGGCTACACCTTC
CASSPLRDYGYTF
>TRBV5-1|.|.|TRBJ2-3
TGCGCCAGCAGCTCCCCGAAGGGGGTCACAGATACGCAGTATTTT
CASSSPKGVTDTQYF
>TRBV14|.|.|TRBJ2-7
TGTGCCAGCAGCCAAGCAGGGTCCAGCGAGCAGTACTTC
CASSQAGSSEQYF
>TRBV19|.|.|TRBJ2-3
TGTGCCAGTAGTATAGTTTCAGGGGAAACAGATACGCAGTATTTT
CASSIVSGETDTQYF
>TRBV15|.|TRBD2|TRBJ2-3
TGTGCCACCAGCAGAGAGAATAGCGGGAAAGGCACAGATACGCAGTATTTT
CATSRENSGKGTDTQYF
>TRBV19|.|.|TRBJ1-5
TGTGCCAGTACAGGGGTTTATAGCAATCAGCCCCAGCATTTT
CASTGVYSNQPQHF
>TRBV9|.|.|TRBJ1-5
TGTGCCAGCAGCGTAAGGCAGCCCCAGCATTTT
CASSVRQPQHF
>TRBV7-2|.|.|TRBJ2-2
TGTGCCAGCAGCCAAAGGGGAGGAGCGGACACCGGGGAGCTGTTTTTT
CASSQRGGADTGELFF
>TRBV30|.|.|TRBJ1-2
TGTGCCTGGAGTGTTTGGCAGGGGAGCTATGGCTACACCTTC
CAWSVWQGSYGYTF
>TRBV7-8|.|.|TRBJ2-7
TGTGCCAGCAGCCCCGGACTCCAAATTGGGGAGCAGTACTTC
CASSPGLQIGEQYF